One sample yielded the 23 T cell receptor beta chains listed below, sequenced in a study of T cells expressing NK-cell markers. From the 5' RACE reads, TCRdb lists one entry per CDR3 protein and no DNA. The listing contains thousands of distinct CDR3 sequences. Sequences were obtained from blood T cells: a sorted CD56 or NKG2C T cell subset, CD4+ or CD8+ T cells, or bulk PBMC T cells (not recorded which). The receptors stem from a man between 18 and 29 years old in good health.

The CDR3: CASSQTTYEQYF. The rearrangement uses TRBV12-3 or TRBV12-4 and TRBJ2-7. This CDR3 has 12 amino acids.

This clonotype counts as medium-sized by frequency. The V gene is TRBV6-1, the J gene TRBJ2-1; without DNA, the TCRdb call of TRBD2 cannot be checked. CDR3 size: 13 residues. Germline V gene sequence: CDR1 MNHNS, CDR2 SASEGT. This chain's CDR3 is CASSELEVDEQFF.

This sequence joins TRBV29-1 and TRBJ2-1; TCRdb's D call, TRBD1, is unchecked because there is no DNA. The length of the CDR3 is 16 residues. Germline loops: CDR1 SQVTM, CDR2 ANQGSEA. CDR3 loop: CSVEWFRGGYYNEQFF.

CDR3 residues: CATPGWAAGEGCEQYF. The V and J genes are TRBV15 and TRBJ2-7; TCRdb reports TRBD1, a call that lacks DNA to check it against. CDR1 and CDR2 (germline): LNHNV, YYDKDF (reference sequence). CDR3 length equals 16 residues.

This rearrangement joins TRBV11-3 to TRBJ2-1; TCRdb's assignment of TRBD1 cannot be checked, as there is no DNA. The CDR3 contains 16 residues. The germline V gene has CDR1 SGHNT and CDR2 YENEEA. The CDR3 spells CASSSYRGWCCNEQFF.

The chain combines TRBV7-9 with TRBJ1-6; TCRdb names TRBD1, which stays unverified in the absence of DNA. In germline, CDR1 is SEHNR, CDR2 FQNEAQ (reference sequence). This CDR3 contains 15 residues. CDR3 sequence: CASSHPTGGNSPLHF.

This chain joins TRBV24-1 and TRBJ1-1; TCRdb proposes TRBD1, but this gene call is untestable without DNA. Germline V gene data show CDR1 as KGHDR and CDR2 as SFDVKD. The CDR3 covers 13 residues. The CDR3: CATSHRGNTEAFF.

The J gene is TRBJ1-1, the V gene TRBV29-1. The CDR3 is made up of 13 amino acids. Germline loops: CDR1 SQVTM, CDR2 ANQGSEA. The CDR3: CSVVSGTNTEAFF.

The chain has TRBV15 and TRBJ1-2. The CDR3 is 14 amino acids. CDR1 and CDR2 from the germline V gene are LNHNV and YYDKDF (reference sequence). CDR3 sequence reads: CATSRDSPAGGYTF.

The V call is TRBV6-1, the J call TRBJ2-5; TCRdb calls TRBD1, which cannot be checked without DNA. Germline loops: CDR1 MNHNS, CDR2 SASEGT. The CDR3 sequence is 13 residues long. CDR3 region: CASSGTEQETQYF.

The V gene is TRBV20-1, the J gene TRBJ2-3; TCRdb picks TRBD1, but there is no DNA to check that call. The CDR3 runs to 13 residues. Looked up from germline, CDR1 is DFQATT and CDR2 is SNEGSKA (reference sequence). The CDR3 sequence: CSARGTGTDTQYF.

Judged by frequency, this clonotype is medium-sized. The rearrangement uses TRBV20-1 and TRBJ2-7; TCRdb returns TRBD2, unconfirmable since there is no DNA. The CDR3 loop spans 14 amino acids. Looked up from germline, CDR1 is DFQATT and CDR2 is SNEGSKA (reference sequence). The CDR3 is CSAMGLAAFYEQYF.

The rearrangement joins TRBV4-3 to TRBJ2-2; TCRdb returns TRBD1, unconfirmable since there is no DNA. The CDR3 is 15 residues long. The V gene's germline CDR1 is LGHNA and CDR2 YSLEER. CDR3 sequence: CASSQGTGDTGELFF.

This sequence joins TRBV6-5 and TRBJ2-2; no DNA is available, so the TRBD1 call from TCRdb remains unchecked. The V gene's germline CDR1 is MNHEY and CDR2 SVGAGI. CDR3 size: 12 residues. The CDR3 spells CASRQGYGELFF.

This chain connects TRBV2 to TRBJ2-5; absent DNA, TCRdb's TRBD1 call cannot be checked. There are 11 residues in the CDR3. CDR1 and CDR2 (germline): SNHLY, FYNNEI. CDR3 amino acids: CASFPGETQYF.

The rearrangement uses TRBV27 and TRBJ1-4. CDR1 and CDR2 (germline): MNHEY, SMNVEV (reference sequence). The length of the CDR3 is 15 residues. The CDR3 sequence is CASNPQPTTNEKLFF.

V and J are TRBV20-1 and TRBJ2-5; with no DNA, the TCRdb D assignment of TRBD2 cannot be verified. CDR1 and CDR2 (germline): DFQATT, SNEGSKA (reference sequence). This CDR3 contains 21 residues. Here the CDR3 reads CSARAGEGTTSLAGPQETQYF.

The genes are TRBV6-4 and TRBJ2-6. The V gene's germline CDR1 is MRHNA and CDR2 SNTAGT. This CDR3 is 15 amino acids long. CDR3 residues: CASSEQGSGANVLTF.

The chain uses TRBV12-3 or TRBV12-4 and TRBJ2-3. This CDR3 has 15 amino acids. The CDR3 region is CASSLLRLAEDTQYF.

By frequency, this clonotype is medium-sized. V is TRBV20-1 and J is TRBJ1-1. The CDR3 runs 13 residues. Germline values: CDR1 DFQATT, CDR2 SNEGSKA (reference sequence). The CDR3 spells CSARGWTNTEAFF.

Its frequency marks this clonotype as medium-sized (0.01 to 0.1%). The chain uses TRBV20-1 and TRBJ2-3; the D call of TRBD2 rests on TCRdb alone, since no DNA is present to check it. The CDR3 is made up of 15 amino acids. In germline, CDR1 is DFQATT, CDR2 SNEGSKA (reference sequence). The CDR3 loop is CSATPGLAGSDTQYF.

The J gene is TRBJ2-2, the V gene TRBV10-3. The CDR3 extends over 13 amino acids. The germline V gene has CDR1 ENHRY and CDR2 SYGVKD. CDR3 amino acids: CAITGANTGELFF.

The chain recombines TRBV7-9 with TRBJ2-3; the D call from TCRdb, TRBD1, cannot be confirmed without DNA. Germline values: CDR1 SEHNR, CDR2 FQNEAQ (reference sequence). The CDR3 contains 14 residues. CDR3 in amino acids: CASSPPGGTDTQYF. Complete variable domain (other parts from reference TRBV7-9 and TRBJ2-3): DTGVSQNPRHKITKRGQNVTFRCDPISEHNRLYWYRQTLGQGPEFLTYFQNEAQLEKSRLLSDRFSAERPKGSFSTLEIQRTEQGDSAMYLCASSPPGGTDTQYFGPGTRLTVL.